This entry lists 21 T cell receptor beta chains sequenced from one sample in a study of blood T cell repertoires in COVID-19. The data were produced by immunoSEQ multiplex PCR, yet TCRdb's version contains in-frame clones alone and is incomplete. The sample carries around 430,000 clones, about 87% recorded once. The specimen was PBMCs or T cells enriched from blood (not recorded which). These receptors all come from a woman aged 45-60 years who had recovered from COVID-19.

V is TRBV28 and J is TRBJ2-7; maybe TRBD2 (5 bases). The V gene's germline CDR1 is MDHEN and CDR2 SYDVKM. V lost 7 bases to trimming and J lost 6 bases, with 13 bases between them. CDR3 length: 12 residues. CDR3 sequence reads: CASTTRGFEQYF. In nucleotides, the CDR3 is TGTGCCAGCACTACGAGAGGGTTCGAGCAGTACTTC.

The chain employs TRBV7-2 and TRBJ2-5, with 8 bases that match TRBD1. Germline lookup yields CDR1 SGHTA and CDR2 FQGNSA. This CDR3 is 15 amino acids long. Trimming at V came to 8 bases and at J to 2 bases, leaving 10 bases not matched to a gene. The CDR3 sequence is CASSRQGAIQETQYF. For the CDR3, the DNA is TGTGCCAGCTCCCGCCAGGGGGCAATACAAGAGACCCAGTACTTC.

The CDR3 region is CASSWWRRGRTGELFF. In DNA form, the CDR3 reads TGTGCCAGCAGCTGGTGGCGGCGGGGGCGTACCGGGGAGCTGTTTTTT. The rearrangement joins TRBV5-6 to TRBJ2-2; a possible D gene is TRBD2 (7 bases). CDR1 is SGHDT, CDR2 YYEEEE, per germline. The length of the CDR3 is 16 residues. With 3 bases removed from V and 5 bases from J, the gap between germline ends came to 17 bases. The entire variable domain, with the rest obtained from reference TRBV5-6 and TRBJ2-2, is as follows: DAGVTQSPTHLIKTRGQQVTLRCSPKSGHDTVSWYQQALGQGPQFIFQYYEEEERQRGNFPDRFSGHQFPNYSSELNVNALLLGDSALYLCASSWWRRGRTGELFFGEGSRLTVL.

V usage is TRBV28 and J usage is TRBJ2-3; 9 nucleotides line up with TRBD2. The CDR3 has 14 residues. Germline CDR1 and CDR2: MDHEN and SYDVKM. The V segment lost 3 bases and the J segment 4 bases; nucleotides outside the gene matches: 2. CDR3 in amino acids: CASSFGGGADTQYF. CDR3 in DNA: TGTGCCAGCAGTTTTGGCGGGGGGGCAGATACGCAGTATTTT. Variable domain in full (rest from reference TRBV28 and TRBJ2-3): DVKVTQSSRYLVKRTGEKVFLECVQDMDHENMFWYRQDPGLGLRLIYFSYDVKMKEKGDIPEGYSVSREKKERFSLILESASTNQTSMYLCASSFGGGADTQYFGPGTRLTVL.

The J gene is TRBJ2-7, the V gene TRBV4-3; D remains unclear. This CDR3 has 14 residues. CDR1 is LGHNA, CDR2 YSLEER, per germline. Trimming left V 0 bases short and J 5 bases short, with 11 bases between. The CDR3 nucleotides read TGCGCCAGCAGCCAAGATCTTTTCGAGGACGAGCAGTACTTC. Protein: CASSQDLFEDEQYF.

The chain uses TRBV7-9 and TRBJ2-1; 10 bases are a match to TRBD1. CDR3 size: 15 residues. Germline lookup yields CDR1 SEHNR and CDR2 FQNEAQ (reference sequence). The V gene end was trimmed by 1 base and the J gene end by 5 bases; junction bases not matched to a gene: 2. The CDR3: CASSLGDRGHNEQFF. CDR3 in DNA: TGTGCCAGCAGCTTAGGGGACAGGGGCCACAATGAGCAGTTCTTC.

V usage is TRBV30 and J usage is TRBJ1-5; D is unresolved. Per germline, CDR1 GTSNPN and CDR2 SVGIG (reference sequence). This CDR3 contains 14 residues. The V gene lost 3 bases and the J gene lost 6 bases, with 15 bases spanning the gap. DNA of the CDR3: TGTGCCTGGAGCGGTTTCGGGGTTGGTCAGCCCCAGCATTTT. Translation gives CAWSGFGVGQPQHF. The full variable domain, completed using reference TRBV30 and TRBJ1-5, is SQTIHQWPATLVQPVGSPLSLECTVEGTSNPNLYWYRQAAGRGLQLLFYSVGIGQISSEVPQNLSASRPQDRQFILSSKKLLLSDSGFYLCAWSGFGVGQPQHFGDGTRLSIL.

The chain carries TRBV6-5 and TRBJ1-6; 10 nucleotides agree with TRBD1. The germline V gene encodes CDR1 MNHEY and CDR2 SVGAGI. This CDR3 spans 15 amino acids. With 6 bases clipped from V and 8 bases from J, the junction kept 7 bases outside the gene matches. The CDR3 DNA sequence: TGTGCCAGCAGCCGAACCGGGACAGGGGATTCACCCCTCCACTTT. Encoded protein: CASSRTGTGDSPLHF.

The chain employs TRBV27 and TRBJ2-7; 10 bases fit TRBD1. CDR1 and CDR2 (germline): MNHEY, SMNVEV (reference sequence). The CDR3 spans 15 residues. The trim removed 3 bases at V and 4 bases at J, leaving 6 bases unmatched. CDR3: CASSLVGQGPYEQYF. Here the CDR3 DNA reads TGTGCCAGCAGTTTGGTGGGACAGGGGCCATACGAGCAGTACTTC.

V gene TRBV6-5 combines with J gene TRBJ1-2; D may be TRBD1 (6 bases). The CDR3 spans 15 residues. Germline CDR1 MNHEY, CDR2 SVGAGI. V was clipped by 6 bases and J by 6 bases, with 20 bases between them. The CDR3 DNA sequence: TGTGCCAGCAGAAGAGCTCCAGGGGAGCTGGATGGCTACACCTTC. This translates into CASRRAPGELDGYTF.

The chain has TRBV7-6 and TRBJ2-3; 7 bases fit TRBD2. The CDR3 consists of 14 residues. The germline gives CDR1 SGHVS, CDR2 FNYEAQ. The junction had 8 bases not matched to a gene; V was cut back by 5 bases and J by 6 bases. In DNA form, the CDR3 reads TGTGCCAGCAGCCAAACTAGCGCCGGGGATACGCAGTATTTT. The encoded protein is CASSQTSAGDTQYF.

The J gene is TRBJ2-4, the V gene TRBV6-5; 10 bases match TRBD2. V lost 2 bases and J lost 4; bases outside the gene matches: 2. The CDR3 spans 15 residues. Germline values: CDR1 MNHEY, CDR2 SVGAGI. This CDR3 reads CASSYGGLAKNIQYF. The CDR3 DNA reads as TGTGCCAGCAGTTACGGGGGACTAGCGAAAAACATTCAGTACTTC.

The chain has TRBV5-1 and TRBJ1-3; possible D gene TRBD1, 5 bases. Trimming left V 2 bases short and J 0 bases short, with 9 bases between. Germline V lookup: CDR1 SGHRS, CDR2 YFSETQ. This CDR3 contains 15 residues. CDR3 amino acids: CASSFGGDSGNTIYF. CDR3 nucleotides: TGCGCCAGCAGCTTCGGGGGAGACTCTGGAAACACCATATATTTT.

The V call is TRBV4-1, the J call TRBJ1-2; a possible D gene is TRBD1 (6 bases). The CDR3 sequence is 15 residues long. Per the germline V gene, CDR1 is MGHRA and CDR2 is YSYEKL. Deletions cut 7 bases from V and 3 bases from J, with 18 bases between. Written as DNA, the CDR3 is TGCGCCAGCAAGAAAGGGGGGGCTTTCGACTATGGCTACACCTTC. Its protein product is CASKKGGAFDYGYTF.

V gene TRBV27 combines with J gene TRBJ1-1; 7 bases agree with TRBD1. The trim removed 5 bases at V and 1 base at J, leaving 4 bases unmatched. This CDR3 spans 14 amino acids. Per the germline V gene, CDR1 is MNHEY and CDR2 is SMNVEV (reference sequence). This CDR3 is CASSTRTGNTEAFF. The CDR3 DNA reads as TGTGCCAGCAGTACAAGGACAGGGAACACTGAAGCTTTCTTT.

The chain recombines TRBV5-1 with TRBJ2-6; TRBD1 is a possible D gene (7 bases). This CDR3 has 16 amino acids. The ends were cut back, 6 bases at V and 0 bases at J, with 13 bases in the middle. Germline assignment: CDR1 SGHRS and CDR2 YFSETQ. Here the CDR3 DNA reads TGCGCCAGCACTCGACAGGGAGGCTCTGGGGCCAACGTCCTGACTTTC. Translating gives CASTRQGGSGANVLTF.

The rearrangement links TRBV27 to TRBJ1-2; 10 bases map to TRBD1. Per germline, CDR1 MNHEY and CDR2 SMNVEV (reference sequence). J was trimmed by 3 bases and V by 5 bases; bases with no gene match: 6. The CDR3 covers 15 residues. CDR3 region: CASSPPGQGDYGYTF. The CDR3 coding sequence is TGTGCCAGCAGTCCCCCTGGACAGGGGGACTATGGCTACACCTTC.

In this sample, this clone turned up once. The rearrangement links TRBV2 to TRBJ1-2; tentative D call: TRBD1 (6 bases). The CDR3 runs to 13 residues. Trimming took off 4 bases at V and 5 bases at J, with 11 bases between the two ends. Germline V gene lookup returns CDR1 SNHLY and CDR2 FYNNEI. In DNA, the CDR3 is TGTGCCAGCAGTGTAGACAGGATATATGGCTACACCTTC. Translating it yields CASSVDRIYGYTF.

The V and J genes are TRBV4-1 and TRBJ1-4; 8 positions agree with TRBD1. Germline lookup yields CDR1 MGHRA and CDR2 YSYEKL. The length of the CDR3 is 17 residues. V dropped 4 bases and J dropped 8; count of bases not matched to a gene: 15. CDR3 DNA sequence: TGCGCCAGCAGCCTACCAACTAAGGGACAGGCGAAGGAAAAACTGTTTTTT. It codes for CASSLPTKGQAKEKLFF.

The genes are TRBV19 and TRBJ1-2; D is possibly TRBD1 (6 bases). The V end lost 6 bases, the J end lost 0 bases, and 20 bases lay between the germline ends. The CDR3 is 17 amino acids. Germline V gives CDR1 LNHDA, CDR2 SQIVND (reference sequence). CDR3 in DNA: TGTGCCAGTAGCACCTTGGACAGAACGATCTCTAACTATGGCTACACCTTC. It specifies CASSTLDRTISNYGYTF.

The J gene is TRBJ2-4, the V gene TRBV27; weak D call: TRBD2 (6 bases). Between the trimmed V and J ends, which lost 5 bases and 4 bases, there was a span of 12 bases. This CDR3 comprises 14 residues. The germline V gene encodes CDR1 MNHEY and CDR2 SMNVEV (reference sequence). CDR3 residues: CASSPRGGKNIQYF. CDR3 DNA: TGTGCCAGCAGTCCCCGGGGAGGAAAAAACATTCAGTACTTC.